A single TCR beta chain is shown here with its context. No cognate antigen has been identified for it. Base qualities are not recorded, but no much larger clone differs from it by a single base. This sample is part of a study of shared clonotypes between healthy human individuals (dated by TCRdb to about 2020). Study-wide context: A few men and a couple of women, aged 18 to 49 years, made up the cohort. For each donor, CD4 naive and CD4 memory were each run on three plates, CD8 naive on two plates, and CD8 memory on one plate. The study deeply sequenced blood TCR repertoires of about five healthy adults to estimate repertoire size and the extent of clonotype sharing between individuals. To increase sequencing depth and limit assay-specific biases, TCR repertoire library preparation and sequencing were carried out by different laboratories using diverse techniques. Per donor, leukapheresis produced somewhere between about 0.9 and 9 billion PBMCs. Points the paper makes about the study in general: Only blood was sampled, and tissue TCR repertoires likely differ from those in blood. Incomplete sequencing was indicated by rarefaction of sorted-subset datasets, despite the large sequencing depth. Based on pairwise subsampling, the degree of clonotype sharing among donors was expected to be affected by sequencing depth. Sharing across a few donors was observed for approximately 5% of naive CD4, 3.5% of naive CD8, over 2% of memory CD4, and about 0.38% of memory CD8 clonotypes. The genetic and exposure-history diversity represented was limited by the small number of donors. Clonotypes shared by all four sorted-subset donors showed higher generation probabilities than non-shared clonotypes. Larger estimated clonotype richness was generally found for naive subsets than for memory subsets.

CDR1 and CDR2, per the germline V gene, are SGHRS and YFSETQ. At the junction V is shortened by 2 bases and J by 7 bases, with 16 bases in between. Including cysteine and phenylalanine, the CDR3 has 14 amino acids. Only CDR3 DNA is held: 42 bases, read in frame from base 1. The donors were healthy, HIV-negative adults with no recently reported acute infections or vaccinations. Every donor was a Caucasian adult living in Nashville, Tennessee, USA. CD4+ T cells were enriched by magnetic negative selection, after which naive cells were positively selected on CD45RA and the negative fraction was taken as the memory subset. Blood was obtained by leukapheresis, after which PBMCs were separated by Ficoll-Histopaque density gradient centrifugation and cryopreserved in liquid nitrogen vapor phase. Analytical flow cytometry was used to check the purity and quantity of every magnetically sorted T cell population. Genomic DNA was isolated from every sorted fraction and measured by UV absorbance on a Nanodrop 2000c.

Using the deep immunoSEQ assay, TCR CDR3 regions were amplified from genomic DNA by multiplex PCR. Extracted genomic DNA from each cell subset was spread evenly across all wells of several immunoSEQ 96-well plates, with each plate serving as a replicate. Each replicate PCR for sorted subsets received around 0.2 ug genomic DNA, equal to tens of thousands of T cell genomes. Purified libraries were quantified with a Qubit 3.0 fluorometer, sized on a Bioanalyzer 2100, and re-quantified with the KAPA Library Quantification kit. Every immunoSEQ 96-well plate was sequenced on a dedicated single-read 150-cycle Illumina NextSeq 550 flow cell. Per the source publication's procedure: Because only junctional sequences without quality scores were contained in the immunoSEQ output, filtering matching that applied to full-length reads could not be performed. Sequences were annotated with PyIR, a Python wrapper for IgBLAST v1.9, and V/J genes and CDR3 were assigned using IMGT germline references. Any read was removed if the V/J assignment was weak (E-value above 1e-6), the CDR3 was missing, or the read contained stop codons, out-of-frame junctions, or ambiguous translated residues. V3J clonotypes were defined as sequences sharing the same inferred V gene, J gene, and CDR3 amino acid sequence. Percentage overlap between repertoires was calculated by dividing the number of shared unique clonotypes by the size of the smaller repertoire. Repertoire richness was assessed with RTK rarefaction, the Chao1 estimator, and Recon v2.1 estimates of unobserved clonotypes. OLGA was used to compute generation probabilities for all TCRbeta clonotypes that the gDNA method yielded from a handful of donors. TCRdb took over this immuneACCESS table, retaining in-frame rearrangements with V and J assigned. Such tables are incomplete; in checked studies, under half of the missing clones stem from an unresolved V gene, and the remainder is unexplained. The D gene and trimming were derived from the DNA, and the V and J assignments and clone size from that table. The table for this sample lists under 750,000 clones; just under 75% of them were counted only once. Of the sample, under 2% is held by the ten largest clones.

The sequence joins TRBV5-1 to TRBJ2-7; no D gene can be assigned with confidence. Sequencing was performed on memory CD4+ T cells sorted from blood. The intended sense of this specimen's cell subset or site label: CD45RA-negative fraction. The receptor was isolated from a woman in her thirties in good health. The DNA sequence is TGCGCCAGCAGCTTAGGATCAACGGCGCGGGAGCAGTACTTC. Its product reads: CASSLGSTAREQYF.